Following are 21 T cell receptor beta chains from one sample sequenced in a study of shared clonotypes between healthy human individuals. Some clones are missing from TCRdb's copy, which holds only in-frame ones; the method was immunoSEQ multiplex PCR. Of some 530,000 clones in the sample, about 78% are singletons; the top ten hold about 11%. Sequences were obtained from PBMCs. These receptors were collected from a woman between 40 and 55 years old in good health. Some clones in this sample may be carry-over from other donors' samples.

This clone was seen once. This chain links TRBV11-2 with TRBJ2-2, with a possible D match to TRBD1 (5 bases). V was clipped by 5 bases and J by 3 bases, with 13 bases between them. Germline loops: CDR1 SGHAT, CDR2 FQNNGV. This CDR3 spans 15 amino acids. This CDR3 is CASSVGLYDTGELFF. CDR3 sequence (DNA): TGTGCCAGCAGCGTGGGGCTCTATGACACCGGGGAGCTGTTTTTT.

The rearrangement joins TRBV5-4 to TRBJ1-1, with 10 bases lining up with TRBD1. The CDR3 runs 17 residues. Germline loops: CDR1 SGHNT, CDR2 YYREEE (reference sequence). Trimming removed 0 bases from V and 0 bases from J; junction bases left unmatched: 5. CDR3 DNA sequence: TGTGCCAGCAGCTTGGGGGGACAGGGGTCGGTGAACACTGAAGCTTTCTTT. It is translated as CASSLGGQGSVNTEAFF.

The genes are TRBV5-1 and TRBJ2-3; TRBD2 agrees at 7 bases. With 6 bases clipped from V and 1 base from J, the junction kept 11 bases outside the gene matches. Germline CDR1 and CDR2: SGHRS and YFSETQ. CDR3 size: 16 residues. The CDR3 is CASNLAGRVGTDTQYF. In nucleotides, the CDR3 is TGCGCCAGCAATCTGGCAGGGAGGGTCGGCACAGATACGCAGTATTTT.

V and J are TRBV5-4 and TRBJ2-5; no definite D call. V shed 2 bases and J shed 7 bases, with 21 bases lying between them. The CDR3 has 16 amino acids. Germline assignment: CDR1 SGHNT and CDR2 YYREEE (reference sequence). CDR3 region: CASSLYRGISSGTQYF. The CDR3 DNA sequence: TGTGCCAGCAGCTTATATCGTGGGATCTCGTCGGGGACCCAGTACTTC.

The chain joins TRBV19 to TRBJ1-1, with 9 bases that match TRBD1. The germline gives CDR1 LNHDA, CDR2 SQIVND (reference sequence). J was trimmed by 3 bases and V by 6 bases; bases with no gene match: 14. The CDR3 runs 17 residues. CDR3 sequence: CASSHLPGQGRDTEAFF. CDR3 DNA: TGTGCCAGTAGCCACTTACCGGGACAGGGACGTGACACTGAAGCTTTCTTT.

This chain connects TRBV7-3 to TRBJ1-1, with D maybe TRBD1 (6 bases). Germline CDR1 reads SGHTA; CDR2 reads FQGTGA. There are 15 residues in the CDR3. The V and J ends lost 2 bases and 1 base respectively, with 11 bases between them. This CDR3 reads CASSLSPGQNTEAFF. For the CDR3, the DNA is TGTGCCAGCAGCTTATCCCCGGGACAGAACACTGAAGCTTTCTTT. Complete variable domain (other parts from reference TRBV7-3 and TRBJ1-1): GAGVSQTPSNKVTEKGKYVELRCDPISGHTALYWYRQSLGQGPEFLIYFQGTGAADDSGLPNDRFFAVRPEGSVSTLKIQRTERGDSAVYLCASSLSPGQNTEAFFGQGTRLTVV.

This clone was picked up one time. The chain carries TRBV5-1 and TRBJ1-1, with D perhaps TRBD1 (6 bases). V lost 0 bases to trimming and J lost 7 bases, with 13 bases between them. The CDR3 runs 14 residues. The germline V gene has CDR1 SGHRS and CDR2 YFSETQ. CDR3 sequence: CASSLGGGDGEAFF. The CDR3, as DNA: TGCGCCAGCAGCTTGGGAGGGGGAGATGGTGAAGCTTTCTTT.

The chain carries TRBV5-1 and TRBJ2-7; 8 positions match TRBD2. Germline values: CDR1 SGHRS, CDR2 YFSETQ. The CDR3 sequence is 15 residues long. The J segment lost 6 bases and the V segment lost 4 bases, leaving 12 bases of the junction unmatched. CDR3 region: CASSLAHNGGGEQYF. The DNA of the CDR3 is TGCGCCAGCAGCCTGGCCCATAACGGGGGGGGCGAGCAGTACTTC. Looking up the rest from reference TRBV5-1 and TRBJ2-7 gives the full variable domain: KAGVTQTPRYLIKTRGQQVTLSCSPISGHRSVSWYQQTPGQGLQFLFEYFSETQRNKGNFPGRFSGRQFSNSRSEMNVSTLELGDSALYLCASSLAHNGGGEQYFGPGTRLTVT.

The chain carries TRBV30 and TRBJ2-3; 8 bases map to TRBD2. The junction had 5 bases not matched to a gene; V was cut back by 4 bases and J by 2 bases. The CDR3 has 14 amino acids. Germline values: CDR1 GTSNPN, CDR2 SVGIG (reference sequence). The CDR3 nucleotides are TGTGCCTGGACCCCCGGGAGGGTCACAGATACGCAGTATTTT. Its protein is CAWTPGRVTDTQYF.

Remarks on this clone: Other DNA sequences in this specimen translate into the identical CDR3. This chain links TRBV18 with TRBJ2-7; D unclear. The CDR3 runs 13 residues. Germline V lookup: CDR1 KGHSH, CDR2 LQKENI. The ends were cut back, 3 bases at V and 3 bases at J, with 9 bases in the middle. The CDR3 loop reads CASSPGANYEQYF. The CDR3 coding sequence is TGTGCCAGCTCACCCGGCGCTAACTACGAGCAGTACTTC.

V and J are TRBV10-3 and TRBJ2-7; 7 nucleotides agree with TRBD2. The CDR3 has 13 amino acids. Trimming took 2 bases from V and 6 from J; bases not matched to a gene: 4. The germline gives CDR1 ENHRY, CDR2 SYGVKD. Here the CDR3 DNA reads TGTGCCATCAGTGAGCGGGGGGAGACCGAGCAGTACTTC. This codes for CAISERGETEQYF.

The rearrangement uses TRBV7-6 and TRBJ2-5; 10 nucleotides align to TRBD2. This CDR3 has 15 amino acids. CDR1 SGHVS and CDR2 FNYEAQ come from the germline V gene. Trimming took 5 bases from V and 3 from J; bases not matched to a gene: 6. CDR3 in amino acids: CASSTNGLAEETQYF. Written as DNA, the CDR3 is TGTGCCAGCAGCACAAACGGACTAGCGGAAGAGACCCAGTACTTC.

With regard to this clone: This may be a read error, as it is one base from a much larger clone. CDR3 region: CASSWRGTDTQYF. The CDR3 DNA reads as TGTGCCAGCAGCTGGCGGGGCACAGATACGCAGTATTTT. The V and J genes are TRBV5-6 and TRBJ2-3, with D possibly TRBD2 on 5 matching bases. From germline, CDR1 is SGHDT and CDR2 YYEEEE. This CDR3 is built from 13 residues. V lost 3 bases, J lost 1 base, and 6 bases lay in between.

V gene TRBV9 combines with J gene TRBJ2-1; 9 positions agree with TRBD2. V shed 0 bases and J 5 bases; nucleotides not matched to a gene: 12. The CDR3 totals 18 residues. CDR1 SGDLS and CDR2 YYNGEE come from the germline V gene. CDR3: CASSVAVTSGTSDNEQFF. The CDR3 DNA sequence: TGTGCCAGCAGCGTAGCGGTGACTAGCGGTACCTCGGACAATGAGCAGTTCTTC.

The chain couples TRBV5-4 to TRBJ1-1; D perhaps matches TRBD1 (5 bases). This CDR3 region has 15 residues. Trimming took off 3 bases at V and 3 bases at J, with 15 bases between the two ends. CDR1 is SGHNT and CDR2 is YYREEE in the germline V gene (reference sequence). Here the CDR3 DNA reads TGTGCCAGCAGCTCGGGGAGGGGCTGGGACACTGAAGCTTTCTTT. Translated: CASSSGRGWDTEAFF.

V is TRBV5-8 and J is TRBJ1-5, with a tentative D call TRBD1 (5 bases). The CDR3 loop spans 15 amino acids. Germline V gene sequence: CDR1 SGHTS, CDR2 YDEGEE. V lost 6 bases and J lost 2, with 15 bases in between. CDR3 in amino acids: CASTRRGRGNQPQHF. The CDR3 nucleotides read TGTGCCAGCACTAGGAGGGGCAGAGGCAATCAGCCCCAGCATTTT.

The chain links TRBV10-3 to TRBJ2-2, with 11 positions matching TRBD2. CDR3 length: 20 amino acids. With V trimmed by 0 bases and J by 0 bases, 9 bases remained unmatched. Germline CDR1 is ENHRY and CDR2 is SYGVKD. The CDR3 region has the DNA TGTGCCATCAGTGAGTCGGCGGGAGGTAGCGGGAGGGCGAACACCGGGGAGCTGTTTTTT. Translated: CAISESAGGSGRANTGELFF.

This chain uses TRBV20-1 with TRBJ2-5; D remains unclear. The J call is uncertain, as TRBJ2-7 better fits the DNA end. Germline V gene sequence: CDR1 DFQATT, CDR2 SNEGSKA (reference sequence). The CDR3 has 10 amino acids. This CDR3 is CSSGFYEQYF. The CDR3 nucleotides read TGCAGTAGTGGGTTCTACGAGCAGTACTTC.

The rearrangement links TRBV6-5 to TRBJ2-7, with D perhaps matching TRBD2 (7 bases). V was shortened by 10 bases and J by 13 bases, with 23 bases between the two germline ends. Germline-derived CDR1 and CDR2 are MNHEY and SVGAGI. The CDR3 consists of 12 residues. In nucleotides, the CDR3 is TGTGCCATCAACTTGGGGGGGCGGGTCGCTTACTTC. It is translated as CAINLGGRVAYF.

The chain has TRBV6-1 and TRBJ2-3; D may be TRBD1 or TRBD2 (6 bases each). Germline V CDR1 and CDR2: MNHNS, SASEGT. The CDR3 has 15 amino acids. V was cut by 2 bases and J by 4 bases, with 13 bases left in between. The CDR3 region has the DNA TGTGCCAGCAGTGAAAGTTACGGGGGCGCAGATACGCAGTATTTT. The encoded protein is CASSESYGGADTQYF.

V gene TRBV6-1 combines with J gene TRBJ2-1; the D is unclear. Per the germline V gene, CDR1 is MNHNS and CDR2 is SASEGT. V was shortened by 3 bases and J by 8 bases, with 14 bases between the two germline ends. CDR3 size: 14 residues. CDR3 in amino acids: CASSDLGLRYEQFF. The CDR3 bases are TGTGCCAGCAGTGATTTGGGGTTACGGTATGAGCAGTTCTTC.